The entry below gives a single TCR beta chain sequence along with its context. This table comes from immunoSEQ multiplex PCR, and its TCRdb copy is limited to in-frame clones, with some not included. Here the sample spans some 73,000 clones, roughly nine tenths being singletons. The data belong to a study of blood T cell repertoires in COVID-19. Across the whole study: In each case, the material was cDNA or gDNA derived from T cells, B-cell-depleted T cells, or PBMCs.

The CDR3 extends over 14 amino acids. The V end lost 2 bases, the J end lost 7 bases, and 12 bases lay between the germline ends. CDR1 is MNHEY, CDR2 SMNVEV, per germline (reference sequence). This receptor was taken from a woman aged 60-70 years with acute or convalescent COVID-19. Material: peripheral blood. This chain uses TRBV27 with TRBJ2-1; no reliable D call. The CDR3 reads CASSLLAELNEQFF. Here the CDR3 DNA reads TGTGCCAGCAGTTTACTGGCAGAACTAAATGAGCAGTTCTTC.